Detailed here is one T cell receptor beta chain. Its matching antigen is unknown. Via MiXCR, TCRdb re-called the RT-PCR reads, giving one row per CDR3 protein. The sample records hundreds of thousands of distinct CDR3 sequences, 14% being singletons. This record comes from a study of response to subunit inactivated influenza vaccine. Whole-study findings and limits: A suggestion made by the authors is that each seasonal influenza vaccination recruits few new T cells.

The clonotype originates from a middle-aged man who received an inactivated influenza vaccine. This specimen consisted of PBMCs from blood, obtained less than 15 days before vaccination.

CDR3 sequence: CASWEQGTYNEQFF. The CDR3 region has the DNA TGTGCCTCTTGGGAGCAGGGTACATACAATGAGCAGTTCTTC. This chain connects TRBV10-3 to TRBJ2-1; possibly TRBD1 or TRBD2 for D (5 bases each). The CDR3 extends over 14 amino acids. The germline V gene encodes CDR1 ENHRY and CDR2 SYGVKD. V lost 11 bases, J lost 4 bases, and 18 bases lay in between.